Sequencing of this TCR beta chain was carried out in a study of blood T cell repertoires in COVID-19. At the level of the study: Italy, Spain and the United States were the sources of the convalescent and acute COVID-19 samples. Sample material is recorded as cDNA or gDNA derived from T cells, B-cell-depleted T cells, or PBMCs.

Under the authors' procedure: Cell counts per sample came from amplifying reference gene primers. The repertoire was sequenced with immunoSEQ multiplex PCR; TCRdb's copy has only in-frame clones and lacks some. That table furnishes V, J and clone size, whereas the DNA furnished D and trimming. The data show tens of thousands of clones, over 80% seen once. CDR3 size: 15 residues. Germline V gene lookup returns CDR1 MNHEY and CDR2 SMNVEV (reference sequence). The V segment lost 4 bases and the J segment 4 bases; nucleotides outside the gene matches: 4. Sequences were obtained from peripheral blood. The source of this sequence is a man aged 35-49 years with acute or convalescent COVID-19. V usage is TRBV27 and J usage is TRBJ2-2; 9 nucleotides match TRBD1. The DNA of the CDR3 is TGTGCCAGCAGTTGGGACAGGGCGGTCACCGGGGAGCTGTTTTTT. Translated: CASSWDRAVTGELFF.